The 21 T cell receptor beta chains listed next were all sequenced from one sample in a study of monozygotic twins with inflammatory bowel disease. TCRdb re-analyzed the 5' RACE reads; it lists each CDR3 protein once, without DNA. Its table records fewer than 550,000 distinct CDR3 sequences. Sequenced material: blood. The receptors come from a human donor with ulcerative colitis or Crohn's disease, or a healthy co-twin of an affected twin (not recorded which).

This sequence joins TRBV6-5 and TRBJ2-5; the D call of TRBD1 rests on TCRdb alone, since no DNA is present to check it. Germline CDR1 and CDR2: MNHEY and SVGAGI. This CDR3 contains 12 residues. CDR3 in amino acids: CAIGHLQETQYF.

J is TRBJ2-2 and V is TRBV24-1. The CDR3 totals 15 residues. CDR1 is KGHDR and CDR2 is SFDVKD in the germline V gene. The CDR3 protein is CATSDYHPATGELFF.

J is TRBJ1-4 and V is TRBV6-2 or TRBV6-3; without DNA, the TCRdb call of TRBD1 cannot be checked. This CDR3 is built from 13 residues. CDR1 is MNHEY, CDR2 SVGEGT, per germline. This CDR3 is CATQKDWTSKLFF.

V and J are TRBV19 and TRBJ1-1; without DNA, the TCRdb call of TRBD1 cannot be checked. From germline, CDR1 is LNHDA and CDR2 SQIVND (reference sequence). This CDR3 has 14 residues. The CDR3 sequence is CASSISGSDPEAFF.

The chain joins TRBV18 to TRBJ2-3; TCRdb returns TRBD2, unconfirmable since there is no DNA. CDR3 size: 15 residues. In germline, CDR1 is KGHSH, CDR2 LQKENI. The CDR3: CASSLRLAGVDTQYF.

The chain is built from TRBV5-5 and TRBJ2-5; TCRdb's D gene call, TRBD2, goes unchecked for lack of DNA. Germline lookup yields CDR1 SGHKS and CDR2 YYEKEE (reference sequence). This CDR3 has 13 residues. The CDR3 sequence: CASRLAVQETQYF.

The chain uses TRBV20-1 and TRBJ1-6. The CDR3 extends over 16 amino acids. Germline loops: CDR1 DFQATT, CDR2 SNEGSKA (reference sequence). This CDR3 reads CSARVEGRSYNSPLHF.

This CDR3 reads CASSSSYRGAKNIQYF. The chain is built from TRBV7-9 and TRBJ2-4; TCRdb's D gene call, TRBD1, goes unchecked for lack of DNA. CDR3 size: 16 residues. The germline CDR1 and CDR2 sequences are SEHNR and FQNEAQ (reference sequence).

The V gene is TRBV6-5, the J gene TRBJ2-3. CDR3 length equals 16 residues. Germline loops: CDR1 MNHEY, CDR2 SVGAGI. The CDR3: CASSHGLAGGTDTQYF.

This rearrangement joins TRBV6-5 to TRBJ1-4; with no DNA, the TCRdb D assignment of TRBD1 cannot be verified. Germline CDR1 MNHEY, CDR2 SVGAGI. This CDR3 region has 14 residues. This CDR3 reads CASSYQGTNEKLFF.

CDR3: CASHISGALYNEQFF. The chain recombines TRBV5-1 with TRBJ2-1; TCRdb gives TRBD2 as the D gene, but with no DNA this cannot be confirmed. Germline CDR1 reads SGHRS; CDR2 reads YFSETQ. There are 15 residues in the CDR3.

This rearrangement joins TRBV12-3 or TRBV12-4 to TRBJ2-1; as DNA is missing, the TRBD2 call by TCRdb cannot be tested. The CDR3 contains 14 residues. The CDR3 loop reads CASSSEGTYNEQFF.

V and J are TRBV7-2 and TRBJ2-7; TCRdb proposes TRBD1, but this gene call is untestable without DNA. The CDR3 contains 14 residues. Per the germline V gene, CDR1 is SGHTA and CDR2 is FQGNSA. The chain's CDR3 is CASSRTGLSYEQYF. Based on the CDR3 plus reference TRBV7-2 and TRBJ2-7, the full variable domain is GAGVSQSPSNKVTEKGKDVELRCDPISGHTALYWYRQSLGQGLEFLIYFQGNSAPDKSGLPSDRFSAERTGGSVSTLTIQRTQQEDSAVYLCASSRTGLSYEQYFGPGTRLTVT.

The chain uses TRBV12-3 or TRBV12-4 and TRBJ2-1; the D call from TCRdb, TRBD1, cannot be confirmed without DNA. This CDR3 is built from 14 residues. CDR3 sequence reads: CASKIMRERDEQFF.

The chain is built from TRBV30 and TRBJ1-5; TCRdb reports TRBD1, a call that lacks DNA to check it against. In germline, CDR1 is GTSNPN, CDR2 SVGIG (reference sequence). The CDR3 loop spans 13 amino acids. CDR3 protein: CAWNQGGNQPQHF.

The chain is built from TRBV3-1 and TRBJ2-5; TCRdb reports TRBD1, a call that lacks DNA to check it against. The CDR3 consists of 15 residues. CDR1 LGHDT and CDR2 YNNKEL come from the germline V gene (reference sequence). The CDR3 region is CASSIQGSVRETQYF.

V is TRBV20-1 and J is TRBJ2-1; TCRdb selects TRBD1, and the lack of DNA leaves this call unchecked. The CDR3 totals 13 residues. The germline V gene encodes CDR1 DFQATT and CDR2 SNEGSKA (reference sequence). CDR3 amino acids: CSAPFVQRHEQFF.

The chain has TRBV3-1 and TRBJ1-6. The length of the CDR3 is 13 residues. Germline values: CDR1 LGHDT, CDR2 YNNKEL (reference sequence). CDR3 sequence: CASSQVDNSPLHF.

CDR3: CASGGGLAQHF. V and J are TRBV6-2 or TRBV6-3 and TRBJ1-5; TCRdb proposes TRBD1, but this gene call is untestable without DNA. From germline, CDR1 is MNHEY and CDR2 SVGEGT. CDR3 length: 11 amino acids.

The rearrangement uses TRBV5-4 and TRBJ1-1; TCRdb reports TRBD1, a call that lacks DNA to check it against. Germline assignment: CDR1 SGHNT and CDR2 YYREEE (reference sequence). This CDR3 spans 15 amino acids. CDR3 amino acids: CASSPGGAGRPEAFF. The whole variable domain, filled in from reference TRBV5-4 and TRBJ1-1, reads ETGVTQSPTHLIKTRGQQVTLRCSSQSGHNTVSWYQQALGQGPQFIFQYYREEENGRGNFPPRFSGLQFPNYSSELNVNALELDDSALYLCASSPGGAGRPEAFFGQGTRLTVV.

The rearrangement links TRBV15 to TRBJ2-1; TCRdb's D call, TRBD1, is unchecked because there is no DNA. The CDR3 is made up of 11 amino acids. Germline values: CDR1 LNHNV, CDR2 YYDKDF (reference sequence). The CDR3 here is CATGRGTEQFF.